This T cell receptor (beta chain) originates from a study of T cell responses to AZD1222 COVID-19 vaccine. The table came from immunoSEQ multiplex PCR; TCRdb's copy has only in-frame clones and leaves some out. Among about 140,000 clones, approximately 91% were seen once, and the ten largest hold about 1.9%. The CDR3 consists of 14 residues. Germline CDR1 and CDR2: SGHDT and YYEEEE. V dropped 4 bases and J dropped 4; count of bases not matched to a gene: 5. This TCR was recovered from an adult who received the AZD1222 COVID-19 vaccine. The input for sequencing was peripheral blood, taken 28 days after the second AZD1222 dose. The V gene is TRBV5-6, the J gene TRBJ1-3; TRBD1 aligns across 7 bases. CDR3 region: CASSQTTGGNTIYF. The DNA of the CDR3 is TGTGCCAGCAGCCAAACGACAGGGGGAAACACCATATATTTT.